This T cell receptor beta chain was recorded in a study of blood T cell repertoires in COVID-19. Looking at the study overall: Acute and convalescent COVID-19 samples came from the United States, Italy and Spain. T cells, B-cell-depleted T cells, or PBMCs supplied cDNA or gDNA.

Authors' methods: For nucleated cells, counts were estimated from reference gene primer amplification. Some clones are missing from TCRdb's copy, which holds only in-frame ones; the method was immunoSEQ multiplex PCR. Clone size and the V and J calls come from that table; the DNA yielded D and trimming. The sample holds just over 650,000 clones, 85% to 90% seen once. There are 12 residues in the CDR3. V lost 5 bases, J lost 6 bases, and 11 bases lay in between. Per the germline V gene, CDR1 is SNHLY and CDR2 is FYNNEI. This TCR came from a young woman with acute or convalescent COVID-19. The specimen sequenced was peripheral blood. V usage is TRBV2 and J usage is TRBJ2-7; no clear D. CDR3 DNA sequence: TGTGCCAGCAGTAGTAGTTTACGCGAGCAGTACTTC. Its translation is CASSSSLREQYF.